This T cell receptor (beta chain) is from a study of cytomegalovirus exposure and HLA in healthy donors. A multiplex PCR was run with 60 Vbeta primers and 13 Jbeta primers. Measured with immunoSEQ multiplex PCR; TCRdb has only the in-frame clones, and not every one. Of under 200,000 clones in the sample, more than 60% are singletons; the top ten hold about 8%. This clone was seen a few times. What it binds is not known. Regarding the study as a whole: Fewer than 200 TCR beta chains were listed as cytomegalovirus-associated.

The clonotype comes from a woman between 40 and 55 years old in good health and CMV-seropositive. Material: PBMCs.

In DNA form, the CDR3 reads TGTGCCAGCAGCCCATGGACAGGGGGCTCGACTAACTATGGCTACACCTTC. This codes for CASSPWTGGSTNYGYTF. The J gene is TRBJ1-2, the V gene TRBV7-9, with TRBD1 matching 11 bases. Germline CDR1 SEHNR, CDR2 FQNEAQ (reference sequence). This CDR3 is built from 17 residues. Germline trimming cut 5 bases from V and 0 bases from J; bases unmatched to any gene: 8.